This passage covers 23 T cell receptor beta chains from one sample sequenced in a study of Ad26.COV2.S vaccination and SARS-CoV-2 variants (dated by TCRdb to the early 2020s). The library was made by the immunoSEQ multiplex PCR assay. Held by TCRdb, this immuneACCESS table contains in-frame sequences only and omits some clones. Under half of the omission traces to an unresolved V gene where checked; the cause of the rest is unknown. In this sample the table shows 350,000 to 400,000 clones, approximately 90% of which occur a single time. Over 1.5% of the sample is taken by the ten largest. The treatment or condition label on this specimen signifies: roughly 20 received Ad26.COV2.S at low or high dose, single or two shots; 5 received placebo; per-sample allocation not given. Repertoires of vaccine and placebo recipients were sequenced from samples collected on day 63 after the first injection. This specimen consisted of peripheral blood, obtained in a trial of Ad26.COV2.S vaccine versus placebo. These receptors all come from a person aged 18 to 59 who received the Ad26.COV2.S COVID-19 vaccine or a placebo.

The J gene is TRBJ2-1, the V gene TRBV7-3, with 12 bases lining up with TRBD2. The CDR3 consists of 15 residues. Germline V gene sequence: CDR1 SGHTA, CDR2 FQGTGA. V dropped 5 bases and J dropped 6; count of bases not matched to a gene: 5. CDR3 amino acids: CASSKTSGRGNEQFF. Written as DNA, the CDR3 is TGTGCCAGCAGCAAGACTAGCGGGAGAGGCAATGAGCAGTTCTTC. The complete variable domain, with remaining parts taken from reference TRBV7-3 and TRBJ2-1, reads GAGVSQTPSNKVTEKGKYVELRCDPISGHTALYWYRQSLGQGPEFLIYFQGTGAADDSGLPNDRFFAVRPEGSVSTLKIQRTERGDSAVYLCASSKTSGRGNEQFFGPGTRLTVL.

As to this clone: With a much larger clone just one base away, this may be a read error. V is TRBV7-8 and J is TRBJ2-3; 12 bases line up with TRBD2. J gave up 1 base and V 5 bases, and 4 bases lay outside the gene matches. CDR1 is SGHVS, CDR2 FQNEAQ, per germline. This CDR3 is 16 amino acids long. The CDR3 sequence: CASSPGLAGRTDTQYF. CDR3 DNA: TGTGCCAGCAGCCCCGGACTAGCGGGGCGCACAGATACGCAGTATTTT.

V usage is TRBV29-1 and J usage is TRBJ2-7, with D possibly TRBD1 on 6 matching bases. The ends were cut back, 1 base at V and 2 bases at J, with 9 bases in the middle. The CDR3 has 13 residues. Per the germline V gene, CDR1 is SQVTM and CDR2 is ANQGSEA. CDR3 region: CSVEGGQPYEQYF. The CDR3 nucleotides read TGCAGCGTTGAAGGAGGACAGCCCTACGAGCAGTACTTC.

V usage is TRBV28 and J usage is TRBJ1-2; D gene ambiguous. The CDR3 totals 13 residues. Between the trimmed V and J ends, which lost 2 bases and 6 bases, there was a span of 10 bases. The germline V gene encodes CDR1 MDHEN and CDR2 SYDVKM. The CDR3 is CASSLGPRDGYTF. CDR3 bases: TGTGCCAGCAGTTTAGGACCTCGGGATGGCTACACCTTC.

J is TRBJ2-1 and V is TRBV4-2; no firm D call. Germline V gene lookup returns CDR1 LGHNA and CDR2 YNFKEQ. This CDR3 is built from 15 residues. V was shortened by 0 bases and J by 6 bases, with 12 bases between the two germline ends. CDR3 residues: CASSQDPHQANEQFF. The CDR3 coding sequence is TGTGCCAGCAGCCAAGATCCCCACCAAGCCAATGAGCAGTTCTTC.

Only one count was recorded for this clone. J is TRBJ2-2 and V is TRBV6-5; 8 nucleotides match TRBD1. The CDR3 totals 13 residues. Germline V gives CDR1 MNHEY, CDR2 SVGAGI. The J segment lost 4 bases and the V segment lost 6 bases, leaving 1 base of the junction unmatched. CDR3 sequence reads: CASRGTGTGELFF. The CDR3 bases are TGTGCCAGCAGGGGGACAGGCACCGGGGAGCTGTTTTTT.

The genes are TRBV10-3 and TRBJ1-2, with unresolved D. Trimming shortened V by 3 bases and J by 4 bases, and 9 bases separated the two germline ends. The CDR3 has 13 amino acids. Per germline, CDR1 ENHRY and CDR2 SYGVKD. Here the CDR3 DNA reads TGTGCCATCAGTGACAGGCGTTCCTATGGCTACACCTTC. It encodes CAISDRRSYGYTF.

A single count supports this clone. This chain connects TRBV11-3 to TRBJ2-2; 10 bases fit TRBD2. The V segment lost 0 bases and the J segment 10 bases; nucleotides outside the gene matches: 14. The CDR3 consists of 18 residues. Germline V gene sequence: CDR1 SGHNT, CDR2 YENEEA. The CDR3, as DNA: TGTGCCAGCAGCTTAGATCGACTAGGTTCTAGCGGGAGAGAGGAGCTGTTTTTT. Its protein product is CASSLDRLGSSGREELFF.

The chain joins TRBV6-2 or TRBV6-3 to TRBJ2-1, with TRBD2 identical over 8 bases. The CDR3 extends over 15 amino acids. Unmatched junction bases numbered 4, after V lost 4 bases and J lost 2 bases. CDR1 and CDR2 (germline): MNHEY, SVGEGT. In nucleotides, the CDR3 is TGTGCCAGCAGTTTGGCGGGAGGACCCTACAATGAGCAGTTCTTC. Its translation: CASSLAGGPYNEQFF.

This chain connects TRBV7-2 to TRBJ2-5; D remains ambiguous. Looked up from germline, CDR1 is SGHTA and CDR2 is FQGNSA. The CDR3 sequence is 15 residues long. V dropped 3 bases and J dropped 1 base, with 12 bases sitting between them. The CDR3 protein is CASSLRGLGQETQYF. The CDR3 region has the DNA TGTGCCAGCAGCTTGCGAGGCCTGGGCCAAGAGACCCAGTACTTC.

On this clone: This CDR3 is also generated by other DNA sequences in the sample. The rearrangement uses TRBV28 and TRBJ1-5; D remains ambiguous. The CDR3 loop spans 12 amino acids. V was cut by 5 bases and J by 2 bases, with 4 bases left in between. The germline CDR1 and CDR2 sequences are MDHEN and SYDVKM. This chain's CDR3 is CASSLGNQPQHF. CDR3 nucleotides: TGTGCCAGCAGTCTAGGCAATCAGCCCCAGCATTTT. Filled out from reference TRBV28 and TRBJ1-5, the complete variable domain reads DVKVTQSSRYLVKRTGEKVFLECVQDMDHENMFWYRQDPGLGLRLIYFSYDVKMKEKGDIPEGYSVSREKKERFSLILESASTNQTSMYLCASSLGNQPQHFGDGTRLSIL.

V gene TRBV7-3 combines with J gene TRBJ2-5; D gene unclear. Trimming stripped 1 base from V and 2 bases from J, with 11 bases between. The CDR3 is 15 residues long. Germline V CDR1 and CDR2: SGHTA, FQGTGA. The CDR3 DNA follows: TGTGCCAGCAGCTTAAATGCCGGACCTCAAGAGACCCAGTACTTC. This translates into CASSLNAGPQETQYF.

This chain connects TRBV6-2 or TRBV6-3 to TRBJ1-2; TRBD1 matches at 9 bases. V was clipped by 5 bases and J by 3 bases; unmatched bases: 1. This CDR3 has 13 residues. The germline gives CDR1 MNHEY, CDR2 SVGEGT. CDR3 in amino acids: CASSRTGDYGYTF. Here the CDR3 DNA reads TGTGCCAGCAGTCGGACAGGGGACTATGGCTACACCTTC.

The chain couples TRBV12-3 or TRBV12-4 to TRBJ2-3; D not certain. The CDR3 runs to 13 residues. V lost 5 bases, J lost 4 bases, and 10 bases lay in between. In nucleotides, the CDR3 is TGTGCCAGCAGTGGTAGTGGCTCAGATACGCAGTATTTT. Translating gives CASSGSGSDTQYF.

The rearrangement joins TRBV5-5 to TRBJ1-1; D not resolved. The length of the CDR3 is 12 residues. Germline V gene data show CDR1 as SGHKS and CDR2 as YYEKEE (reference sequence). V was shortened by 4 bases and J by 4 bases, with 8 bases between the two germline ends. Written as DNA, the CDR3 is TGTGCCAGCAGCCTACAGCGCACTGAAGCTTTCTTT. Protein sequence: CASSLQRTEAFF.

The V call is TRBV11-2, the J call TRBJ2-7; D may be TRBD2 (6 bases). The CDR3 runs to 13 residues. Looked up from germline, CDR1 is SGHAT and CDR2 is FQNNGV. Trimming cost V 4 bases and J 6 bases, with 13 bases left between them. The CDR3: CASSSGLYREQYF. Here the CDR3 DNA reads TGTGCCAGCAGCTCGGGACTTTATCGCGAGCAGTACTTC.

This sequence joins TRBV13 and TRBJ2-7; TRBD1 agrees at 8 bases. Germline V CDR1 and CDR2: PRHDT, FYEKMQ (reference sequence). Trimming cost V 5 bases and J 6 bases; bases outside gene matches: 3. The CDR3 runs to 12 residues. The CDR3 DNA reads as TGTGCCAGCAGCCGTACAGGGGGCGAGCAGTACTTC. Amino acids: CASSRTGGEQYF.

The V and J genes are TRBV30 and TRBJ1-1, with D unclear. Germline lookup yields CDR1 GTSNPN and CDR2 SVGIG (reference sequence). The CDR3 sequence is 14 residues long. V dropped 0 bases and J dropped 3 bases, with 11 bases sitting between them. In DNA, the CDR3 is TGTGCCTGGAGTGTTCTAGGAGATTACACTGAAGCTTTCTTT. This gives the protein CAWSVLGDYTEAFF.

J is TRBJ2-7 and V is TRBV5-5; D unresolved. The CDR3 is made up of 14 amino acids. Trimming took off 0 bases at V and 2 bases at J, with 9 bases between the two ends. Germline CDR1 is SGHKS and CDR2 is YYEKEE (reference sequence). The CDR3 is CASSLAPGTYEQYF. The CDR3, as DNA: TGTGCCAGCAGCTTGGCCCCGGGCACCTACGAGCAGTACTTC.

V is TRBV24-1 and J is TRBJ2-3; a weak D match, TRBD1 (5 bases). Germline loops: CDR1 KGHDR, CDR2 SFDVKD. The length of the CDR3 is 15 residues. The V end lost 4 bases, the J end lost 0 bases, and 10 bases lay between the germline ends. The CDR3 loop reads CATSEYRTSTDTQYF. Written as DNA, the CDR3 is TGTGCCACCAGTGAATACAGGACGAGCACAGATACGCAGTATTTT.

Only a few counts were recorded for this clone. The gene calls are TRBV9 and TRBJ2-3, with 9 bases matching TRBD2. Germline CDR1 SGDLS, CDR2 YYNGEE. V shed 2 bases and J 9 bases; nucleotides not matched to a gene: 13. The CDR3 consists of 16 residues. CDR3 sequence reads: CASSVAIGASGDTQYF. CDR3 coding DNA: TGTGCCAGCAGCGTCGCGATCGGAGCTAGCGGGGACACGCAGTATTTT. Combining the CDR3 with reference TRBV9 and TRBJ2-3 gives the whole variable domain DSGVTQTPKHLITATGQRVTLRCSPRSGDLSVYWYQQSLDQGLQFLIQYYNGEERAKGNILERFSAQQFPDLHSELNLSSLELGDSALYFCASSVAIGASGDTQYFGPGTRLTVL.

The chain joins TRBV5-4 to TRBJ1-1; D may be TRBD1 (6 bases). Germline assignment: CDR1 SGHNT and CDR2 YYREEE (reference sequence). This CDR3 region has 16 residues. V was clipped by 0 bases and J by 1 base, with 13 bases between them. In DNA form, the CDR3 reads TGTGCCAGCAGCTTGGAGGGGGGCAGAGCGAACACTGAAGCTTTCTTT. Protein product: CASSLEGGRANTEAFF. Full variable domain (missing parts from reference TRBV5-4 and TRBJ1-1): ETGVTQSPTHLIKTRGQQVTLRCSSQSGHNTVSWYQQALGQGPQFIFQYYREEENGRGNFPPRFSGLQFPNYSSELNVNALELDDSALYLCASSLEGGRANTEAFFGQGTRLTVV.

The chain is built from TRBV5-4 and TRBJ1-6, with D tentatively TRBD1 (5 bases). This CDR3 region has 15 residues. Trimming stripped 2 bases from V and 7 bases from J, with 13 bases between. Germline V CDR1 and CDR2: SGHNT, YYREEE (reference sequence). The CDR3 region has the DNA TGTGCCAGCAGCTTACCGGGACCGATAAATTCACCCCTCCACTTT. Encoded protein: CASSLPGPINSPLHF. Full variable domain (outside the CDR3, taken from reference TRBV5-4 and TRBJ1-6): ETGVTQSPTHLIKTRGQQVTLRCSSQSGHNTVSWYQQALGQGPQFIFQYYREEENGRGNFPPRFSGLQFPNYSSELNVNALELDDSALYLCASSLPGPINSPLHFGNGTRLTVT.